The T cell receptor (beta chain) described here comes from a study of blood T cell repertoires in COVID-19. Study as a whole: The origin of the acute and convalescent COVID-19 samples was the United States, Italy and Spain. The analysed material was cDNA or gDNA that came from T cells, B-cell-depleted T cells, or PBMCs.

The CDR3 runs to 12 residues. V was pared by 7 bases and J by 5 bases, with 11 bases between. Germline CDR1 MDHEN, CDR2 SYDVKM. Authors' methods: Amplification from reference gene primers served as the basis for estimated nucleated cell counts. TCRdb keeps only in-frame clones here, not all; method: immunoSEQ multiplex PCR. For V, J and clone size, that table is used; D and trimming come from the DNA. The sample has about 220,000 clones, about four fifths seen once. This TCR derives from a woman older than 75 with acute or convalescent COVID-19. The chain recombines TRBV28 with TRBJ1-1; maybe TRBD1 (5 bases). Sequenced: peripheral blood. CDR3 loop: CASTLGGTEAFF. Written as DNA, the CDR3 is TGTGCCAGCACCTTGGGGGGAACTGAAGCTTTCTTT.